Shown below are 16 T cell receptor beta chains from a single sample sequenced in a study of blood T cell repertoires in COVID-19. Sequencing used immunoSEQ multiplex PCR; TCRdb keeps in-frame clones, though not all of them. The top ten hold roughly 13% of the sample, which has 70,000 or so clones, 65% to 85% seen once. Material: peripheral blood. Source of these receptors: a man in his fifties or sixties with COVID-19, enrolled during active disease.

This clone was observed a single time. The CDR3 DNA sequence: TGCAGCGTGACAGGGGCAGAGATGAACACTGAAGCTTTCTTT. Amino acids: CSVTGAEMNTEAFF. The chain is built from TRBV29-1 and TRBJ1-1; the match to TRBD1 covers 8 bases. Germline V gene lookup returns CDR1 SQVTM and CDR2 ANQGSEA. V was pared by 6 bases and J by 0 bases, with 6 bases of the junction left unmatched. This CDR3 has 14 amino acids.

The chain combines TRBV4-2 with TRBJ2-7, with D unclear. Germline V gives CDR1 LGHNA, CDR2 YNFKEQ. This CDR3 is 14 amino acids long. Between the trimmed V and J ends, which lost 0 bases and 2 bases, there was a span of 8 bases. The CDR3 sequence is CASSQDPGTYEQYF. The CDR3 DNA reads as TGTGCCAGCAGCCAAGATCCCGGTACCTACGAGCAGTACTTC.

The chain links TRBV9 to TRBJ2-5; the D is unclear. The CDR3 contains 16 residues. The V end was cut by 0 bases, the J end by 0 bases, with 12 bases between. The germline CDR1 and CDR2 sequences are SGDLS and YYNGEE. The chain's CDR3 is CASSVGPQTHQETQYF. CDR3 DNA sequence: TGTGCCAGCAGCGTAGGTCCACAGACACACCAAGAGACCCAGTACTTC.

This chain connects TRBV3-1 (or the pseudogene TRBV3-2) to TRBJ2-3, with 7 bases aligning to TRBD2. CDR3 length equals 12 residues. CDR1 and CDR2 (germline): LGHDT, YNNKEL (reference sequence). Trimming cost V 8 bases and J 8 bases; bases outside gene matches: 7. This CDR3 reads CASDFPGGTQYF. The CDR3, as DNA: TGTGCCAGCGACTTCCCGGGGGGTACGCAGTATTTT.

The chain recombines TRBV3-1 (or the pseudogene TRBV3-2) with TRBJ2-7; 8 nucleotides align to TRBD2. Unmatched junction bases numbered 11, after V lost 4 bases and J lost 6 bases. Germline V gene lookup returns CDR1 LGHDT and CDR2 YNNKEL (reference sequence). This CDR3 contains 15 residues. CDR3 sequence: CASSPLPGGPVEQYF. The CDR3 DNA follows: TGTGCCAGCAGCCCCCTACCGGGAGGGCCTGTCGAGCAGTACTTC.

The chain is built from TRBV19 and TRBJ2-3; TRBD2 matches at 10 bases. In germline, CDR1 is LNHDA, CDR2 SQIVND (reference sequence). The length of the CDR3 is 14 residues. Unmatched junction bases numbered 3, after V lost 6 bases and J lost 3 bases. This chain's CDR3 is CASSLSGRTDTQYF. CDR3 DNA: TGTGCCAGTAGCCTTAGCGGGAGGACAGATACGCAGTATTTT.

The V gene is TRBV2, the J gene TRBJ2-7, with D possibly TRBD2 on 6 matching bases. The V and J ends lost 7 bases and 9 bases respectively, with 19 bases between them. The CDR3 length is 13 residues. Germline V gene lookup returns CDR1 SNHLY and CDR2 FYNNEI. In DNA, the CDR3 is TGTGCCAGCACGAAGATGCTAGCGAATAGGCAGTACTTC. Translating gives CASTKMLANRQYF.

This clone has ten or more counts. J is TRBJ1-2 and V is TRBV7-9; D gene uncertain. Trimming removed 3 bases at V and 8 bases at J, with 10 bases between. Germline V CDR1 and CDR2: SEHNR, FQNEAQ (reference sequence). The CDR3 runs to 12 residues. In DNA form, the CDR3 reads TGTGCCAGCAGCTTCGTTCGTGTGGGCTACACCTTC. Translated, it gives CASSFVRVGYTF.

The sample holds a few counts of this clone. This sequence joins TRBV28 and TRBJ1-2, with a tentative D call TRBD1 (6 bases). V was trimmed by 7 bases and J by 4 bases, leaving 19 bases between them. The germline V gene encodes CDR1 MDHEN and CDR2 SYDVKM. The CDR3 spans 15 residues. The CDR3 is CASNKNGGLGYGYTF. The DNA for the CDR3 is TGTGCCAGCAACAAAAATGGGGGCCTAGGCTATGGCTACACCTTC.

V usage is TRBV9 and J usage is TRBJ1-1, with a weak D call TRBD1 (6 bases). CDR1 is SGDLS, CDR2 YYNGEE, per germline. The length of the CDR3 is 14 residues. V was cut by 4 bases and J by 5 bases, with 15 bases left in between. The CDR3 is CASSQTGLGTEAFF. CDR3 nucleotides: TGTGCCAGCAGCCAAACAGGGCTTGGGACTGAAGCTTTCTTT.

J is TRBJ2-1 and V is TRBV10-3; possible D gene TRBD2, 5 bases. The CDR3 consists of 11 residues. CDR1 ENHRY and CDR2 SYGVKD come from the germline V gene. V was cut by 11 bases and J by 9 bases, with 14 bases left in between. The CDR3 here is CAVNTGIEQFF. The CDR3 DNA sequence: TGTGCCGTCAACACGGGGATTGAGCAGTTCTTC.

This clone occurred a few times. The J gene is TRBJ2-5, the V gene TRBV21-1; the table names TRBD2, a call not compared with the DNA. TRBV21-1 is flagged as a pseudogene. CDR3 size: 9 residues. This CDR3 reads CASSPFQYF. DNA for the CDR3: TGTGCCAGCAGCCCCTTCCAGTACTTC.

This chain links TRBV11-3 with TRBJ1-4; possible D gene TRBD1, 5 bases. CDR3 length: 16 residues. Germline V lookup: CDR1 SGHNT, CDR2 YENEEA. Trimming removed 7 bases from V and 6 bases from J, with 21 bases in between. CDR3 sequence: CASNSCLTEAYEKLFF. The CDR3 DNA reads TGTGCCAGCAACTCGTGCTTGACAGAGGCCTATGAAAAACTGTTTTTT.

There are a few counts of this clone. J is TRBJ1-4 and V is TRBV15; D gene unclear. V was pared by 0 bases and J by 5 bases, with 16 bases between. Germline V lookup: CDR1 LNHNV, CDR2 YYDKDF (reference sequence). The CDR3 runs 17 residues. The CDR3 sequence: CATSRDLVVAANEKLFF. CDR3 coding DNA: TGTGCCACCAGCAGAGATTTGGTTGTGGCAGCGAATGAAAAACTGTTTTTT.

V is TRBV2 and J is TRBJ1-1, with D possibly TRBD1 on 6 matching bases. Trimming left V 6 bases short and J 2 bases short, with 10 bases between. The CDR3 has 13 residues. Germline V gene sequence: CDR1 SNHLY, CDR2 FYNNEI. CDR3 amino acids: CASRDSLNTEAFF. The CDR3 DNA reads as TGTGCCAGCAGGGACAGCTTAAACACTGAAGCTTTCTTT.

The genes are TRBV6-1 and TRBJ1-5; D unclear. Trimming removed 1 base from V and 2 bases from J, with 15 bases in between. The CDR3 length is 17 residues. CDR1 and CDR2 from the germline V gene are MNHNS and SASEGT. This CDR3 reads CASSEGLNGLGNQPQHF. CDR3 in DNA: TGTGCCAGCAGTGAAGGGTTGAATGGTTTAGGCAATCAGCCCCAGCATTTT.